The clone carrying this TCR beta chain came up once. Original data processing: Reference gene primer amplification gave nucleated cell count estimates. Profiled with immunoSEQ multiplex PCR; TCRdb holds only in-frame clones, not every one. V and J calls plus clone size are reproduced from that table; the DNA served to infer D and trimming. This table holds about 190,000 clones, about 85% found once. V lost 1 base to trimming and J lost 3 bases, with 7 bases between them. Germline V gene lookup returns CDR1 GTSNPN and CDR2 SVGIG (reference sequence). The CDR3 loop spans 13 amino acids. This entry comes from a study of blood T cell repertoires in COVID-19. Study-level background: There were acute and convalescent COVID-19 samples, and they came from the United States, Italy and Spain. Sample material is recorded as cDNA or gDNA derived from T cells, B-cell-depleted T cells, or PBMCs.

The chain carries TRBV30 and TRBJ1-3; a possible D gene is TRBD1 (5 bases). This sequence originates from a woman older than 75 with acute or convalescent COVID-19. The sample comprised peripheral blood. The CDR3 DNA sequence: TGTGCCTGGAGTGGGGACTTTGGAAACACCATATATTTT. It yields the protein CAWSGDFGNTIYF.